This paragraph reports one TCR beta chain. The antigen is undetermined. With 3 bases clipped from V and 3 bases from J, the junction kept 0 bases outside the gene matches. This CDR3 contains 14 residues. Looked up from germline, CDR1 is SEHNR and CDR2 is FQNEAQ (reference sequence). The source of the sample is a study of shared clonotypes between healthy human individuals. Regarding the study as a whole: Naive subsets usually exceeded memory subsets in estimated richness. Some naive CD4 clonotypes, roughly 4.7%, turned up in common across a few donors.

The protocol was immunoSEQ multiplex PCR, while the TCRdb copy is restricted to in-frame clones and leaves out a portion. The profile covers more than 2 million clones, with roughly 95% appearing a single time and approximately 1.2% taken by the ten largest. It was CD45RO-negative cells, positively selected for CCR7, that made up naive CD8 cells, with terminally differentiated effector memory CD45RA+ cells excluded. The sequencing input was naive CD8+ T cells sorted from blood. This clonotype was obtained from a man aged 18 to 29 in good health. The rearrangement joins TRBV7-9 to TRBJ2-3; 10 bases fit TRBD2. The CDR3 sequence is CASSLGLATDTQYF. In DNA, the CDR3 is TGTGCCAGCAGCTTGGGACTAGCGACAGATACGCAGTATTTT.